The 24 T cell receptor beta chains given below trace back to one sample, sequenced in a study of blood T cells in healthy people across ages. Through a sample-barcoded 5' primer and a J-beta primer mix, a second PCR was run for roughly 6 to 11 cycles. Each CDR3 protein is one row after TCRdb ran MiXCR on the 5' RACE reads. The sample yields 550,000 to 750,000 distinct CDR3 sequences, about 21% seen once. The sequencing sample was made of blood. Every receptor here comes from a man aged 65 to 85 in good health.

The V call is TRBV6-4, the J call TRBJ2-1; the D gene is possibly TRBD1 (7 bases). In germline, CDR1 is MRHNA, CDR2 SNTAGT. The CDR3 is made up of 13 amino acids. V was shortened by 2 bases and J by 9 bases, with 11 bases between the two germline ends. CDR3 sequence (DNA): TGTGCCAGCAGTGACCAGCAGGGGGGTGAGCAGTTCTTC. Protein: CASSDQQGGEQFF.

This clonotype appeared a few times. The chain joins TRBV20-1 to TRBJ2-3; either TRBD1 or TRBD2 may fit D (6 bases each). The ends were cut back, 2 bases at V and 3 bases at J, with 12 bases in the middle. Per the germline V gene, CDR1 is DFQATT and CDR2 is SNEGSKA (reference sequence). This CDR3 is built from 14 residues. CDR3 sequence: CSARFGGSTDTQYF. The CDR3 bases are TGCAGTGCTAGATTCGGGGGCTCTACAGATACGCAGTATTTT.

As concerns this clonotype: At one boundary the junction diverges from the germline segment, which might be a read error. CDR3: CSATGEGNEKLLF. The CDR3, as DNA: TGCAGTGCAACAGGGGAGGGGAATGAAAAACTGCTTTTT. The chain uses TRBV20-1 and TRBJ1-4; 7 nucleotides match TRBD1. Germline loops: CDR1 DFQATT, CDR2 SNEGSKA (reference sequence). The CDR3 covers 13 residues.

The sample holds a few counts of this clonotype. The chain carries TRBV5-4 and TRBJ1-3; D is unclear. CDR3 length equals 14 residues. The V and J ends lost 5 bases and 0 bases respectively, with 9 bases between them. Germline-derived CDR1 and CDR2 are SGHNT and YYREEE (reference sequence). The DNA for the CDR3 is TGTGCCAGCAGAAAAGACTTCTCTGGAAACACCATATATTTT. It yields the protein CASRKDFSGNTIYF.

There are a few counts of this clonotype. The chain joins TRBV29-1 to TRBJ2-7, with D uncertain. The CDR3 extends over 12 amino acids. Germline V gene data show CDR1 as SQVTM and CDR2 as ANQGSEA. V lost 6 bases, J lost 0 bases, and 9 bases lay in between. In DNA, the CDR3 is TGCAGCGTAACTTCCAGCTCCTACGAGCAGTACTTC. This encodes CSVTSSSYEQYF.

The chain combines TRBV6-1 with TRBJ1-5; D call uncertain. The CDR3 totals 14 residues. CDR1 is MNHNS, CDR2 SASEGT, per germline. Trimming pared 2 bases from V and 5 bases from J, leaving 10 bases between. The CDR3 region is CASSETTDDQPQHF. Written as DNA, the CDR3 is TGTGCCAGCAGTGAAACGACCGACGATCAGCCCCAGCATTTT.

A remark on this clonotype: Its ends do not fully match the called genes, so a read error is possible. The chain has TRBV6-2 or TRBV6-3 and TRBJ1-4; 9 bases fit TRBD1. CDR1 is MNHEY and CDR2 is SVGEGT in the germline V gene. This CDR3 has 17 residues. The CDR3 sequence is CANSYSDRGATNEKLFF. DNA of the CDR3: TGTGCCAACAGTTACTCGGACAGGGGAGCAACTAATGAAAAACTGTTTTTT.

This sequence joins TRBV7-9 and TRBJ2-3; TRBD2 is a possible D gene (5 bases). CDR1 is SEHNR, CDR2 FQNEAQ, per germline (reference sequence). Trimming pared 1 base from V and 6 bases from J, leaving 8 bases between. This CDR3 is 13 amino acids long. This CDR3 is CASSLDVADTQYF. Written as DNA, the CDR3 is TGTGCCAGCAGCTTAGACGTAGCGGATACGCAGTATTTT.

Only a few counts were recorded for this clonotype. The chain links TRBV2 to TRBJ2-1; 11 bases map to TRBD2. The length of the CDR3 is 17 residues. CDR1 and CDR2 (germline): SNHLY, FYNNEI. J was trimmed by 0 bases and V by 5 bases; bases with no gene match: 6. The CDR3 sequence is CASSSATSGVSYNEQFF. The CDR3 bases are TGTGCCAGCAGTTCGGCGACTAGCGGGGTCTCCTACAATGAGCAGTTCTTC.

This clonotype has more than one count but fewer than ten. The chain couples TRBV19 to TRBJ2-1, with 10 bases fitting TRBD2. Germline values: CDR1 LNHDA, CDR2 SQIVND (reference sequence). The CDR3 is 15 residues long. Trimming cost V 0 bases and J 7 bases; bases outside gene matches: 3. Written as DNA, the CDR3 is TGTGCCAGTAGTATAGATAGCGGGAGGTCGAATGAGCAGTTCTTC. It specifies CASSIDSGRSNEQFF. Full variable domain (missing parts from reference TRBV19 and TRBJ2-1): DGGITQSPKYLFRKEGQNVTLSCEQNLNHDAMYWYRQDPGQGLRLIYYSQIVNDFQKGDIAEGYSVSREKKESFPLTVTSAQKNPTAFYLCASSIDSGRSNEQFFGPGTRLTVL.

The CDR3 DNA sequence: TGCAGTGCTACCCCCGGGACAGGGGTCGCAGATACGCAGTATTTT. It codes for CSATPGTGVADTQYF. This chain joins TRBV20-1 and TRBJ2-3; 10 bases fit TRBD1. The CDR3 sequence is 15 residues long. The V segment lost 4 bases and the J segment 4 bases; nucleotides outside the gene matches: 8. CDR1 and CDR2 from the germline V gene are DFQATT and SNEGSKA (reference sequence).

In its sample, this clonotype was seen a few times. CDR3 bases: TGCAGTGCTAGCTCTGGCGGGAGGCAAGAGACCCAGTACTTC. This encodes CSASSGGRQETQYF. V and J are TRBV20-1 and TRBJ2-5; 8 bases map to TRBD2. V lost 3 bases and J lost 2; bases outside the gene matches: 5. Germline-derived CDR1 and CDR2 are DFQATT and SNEGSKA (reference sequence). The CDR3 sequence is 14 residues long.

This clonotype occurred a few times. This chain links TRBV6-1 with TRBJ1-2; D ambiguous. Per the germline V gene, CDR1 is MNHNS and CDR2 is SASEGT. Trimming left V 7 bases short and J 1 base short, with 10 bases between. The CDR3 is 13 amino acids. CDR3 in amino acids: CASKSGSNYGYTF. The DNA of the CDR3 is TGTGCCAGCAAGTCTGGGAGTAACTATGGCTACACCTTC.

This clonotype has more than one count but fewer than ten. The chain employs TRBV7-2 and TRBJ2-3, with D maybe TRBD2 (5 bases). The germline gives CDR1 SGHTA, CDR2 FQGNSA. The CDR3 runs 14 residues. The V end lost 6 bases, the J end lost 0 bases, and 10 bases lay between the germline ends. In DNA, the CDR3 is TGTGCCAGCAGGAGGACTCCTAGCACAGATACGCAGTATTTT. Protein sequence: CASRRTPSTDTQYF.

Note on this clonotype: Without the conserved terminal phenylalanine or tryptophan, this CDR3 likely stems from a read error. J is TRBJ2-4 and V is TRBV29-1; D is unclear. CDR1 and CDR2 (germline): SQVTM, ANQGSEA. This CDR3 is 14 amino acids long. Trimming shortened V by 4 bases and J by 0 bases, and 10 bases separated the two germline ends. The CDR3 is CSVAGSLAKNIQYL. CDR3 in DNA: TGCAGCGTTGCGGGCTCACTAGCCAAAAACATTCAGTACCTC.

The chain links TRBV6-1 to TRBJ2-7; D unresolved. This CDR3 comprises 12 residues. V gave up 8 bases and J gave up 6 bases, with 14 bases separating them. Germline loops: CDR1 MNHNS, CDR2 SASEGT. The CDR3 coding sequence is TGTGCCAGCCCTCGTAATACTGGCGAGCAGTACTTC. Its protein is CASPRNTGEQYF.

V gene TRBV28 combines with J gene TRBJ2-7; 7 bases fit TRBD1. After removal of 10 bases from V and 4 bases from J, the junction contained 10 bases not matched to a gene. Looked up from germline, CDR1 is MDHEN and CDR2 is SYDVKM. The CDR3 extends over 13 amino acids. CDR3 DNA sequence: TGTGCCACCTACTCAGGGGGTGGGTACGAGCAGTACTTC. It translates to CATYSGGGYEQYF. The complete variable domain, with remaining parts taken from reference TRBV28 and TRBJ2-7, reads DVKVTQSSRYLVKRTGEKVFLECVQDMDHENMFWYRQDPGLGLRLIYFSYDVKMKEKGDIPEGYSVSREKKERFSLILESASTNQTSMYLCATYSGGGYEQYFGPGTRLTVT.

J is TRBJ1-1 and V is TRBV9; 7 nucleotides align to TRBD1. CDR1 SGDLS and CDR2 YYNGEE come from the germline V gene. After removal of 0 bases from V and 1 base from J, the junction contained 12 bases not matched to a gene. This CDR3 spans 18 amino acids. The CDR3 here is CASSVGPGGTYSNTEAFF. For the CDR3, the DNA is TGTGCCAGCAGCGTAGGGCCAGGGGGTACATATTCGAACACTGAAGCTTTCTTT.

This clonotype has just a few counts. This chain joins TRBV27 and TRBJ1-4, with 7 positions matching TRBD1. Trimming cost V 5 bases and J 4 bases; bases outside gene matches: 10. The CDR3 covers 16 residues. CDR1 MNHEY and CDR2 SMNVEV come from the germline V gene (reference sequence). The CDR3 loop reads CASSTYQTGDNEKLFF. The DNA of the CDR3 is TGTGCCAGCAGTACCTACCAAACAGGGGATAATGAAAAACTGTTTTTT.

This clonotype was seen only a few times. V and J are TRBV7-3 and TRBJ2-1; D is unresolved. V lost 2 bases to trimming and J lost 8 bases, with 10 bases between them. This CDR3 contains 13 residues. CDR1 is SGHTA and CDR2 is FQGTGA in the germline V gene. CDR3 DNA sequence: TGTGCCAGCAGCTTAGGGCTGTACGATGAGCAGTTCTTC. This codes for CASSLGLYDEQFF.

The DNA for the CDR3 is TGTGCCAGCAGTGAAGCTCGGGGCTACACCTTC. It encodes CASSEARGYTF. The rearrangement joins TRBV6-1 to TRBJ1-2; D gene uncertain. With 0 bases removed from V and 8 bases from J, the gap between germline ends came to 4 bases. Germline CDR1 reads MNHNS; CDR2 reads SASEGT. The CDR3 contains 11 residues.

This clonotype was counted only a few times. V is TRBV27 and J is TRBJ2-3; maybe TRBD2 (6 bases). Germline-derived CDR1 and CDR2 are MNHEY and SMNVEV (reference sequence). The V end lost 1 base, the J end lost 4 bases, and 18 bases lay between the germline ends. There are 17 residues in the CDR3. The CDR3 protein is CASSLWSRGRSADTQYF. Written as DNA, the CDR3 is TGTGCCAGCAGTTTATGGTCGCGGGGTCGGAGCGCAGATACGCAGTATTTT.

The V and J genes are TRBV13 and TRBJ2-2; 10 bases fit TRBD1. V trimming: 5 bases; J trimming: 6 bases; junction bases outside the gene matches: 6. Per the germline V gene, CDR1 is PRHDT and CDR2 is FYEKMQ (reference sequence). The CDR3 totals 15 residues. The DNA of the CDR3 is TGTGCCAGCAGCCGCGGGACAGGGGACCCCGGGGAGCTGTTTTTT. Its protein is CASSRGTGDPGELFF.

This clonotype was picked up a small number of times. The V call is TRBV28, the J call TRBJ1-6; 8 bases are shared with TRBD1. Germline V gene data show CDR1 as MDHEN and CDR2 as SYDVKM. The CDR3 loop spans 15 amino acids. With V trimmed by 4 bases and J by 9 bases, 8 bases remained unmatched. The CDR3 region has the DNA TGTGCCAGCAGTTACCGGGACAGGTCCCTTTCACCCCTCCACTTT. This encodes CASSYRDRSLSPLHF. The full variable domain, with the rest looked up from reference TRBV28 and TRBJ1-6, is DVKVTQSSRYLVKRTGEKVFLECVQDMDHENMFWYRQDPGLGLRLIYFSYDVKMKEKGDIPEGYSVSREKKERFSLILESASTNQTSMYLCASSYRDRSLSPLHFGNGTRLTVT.